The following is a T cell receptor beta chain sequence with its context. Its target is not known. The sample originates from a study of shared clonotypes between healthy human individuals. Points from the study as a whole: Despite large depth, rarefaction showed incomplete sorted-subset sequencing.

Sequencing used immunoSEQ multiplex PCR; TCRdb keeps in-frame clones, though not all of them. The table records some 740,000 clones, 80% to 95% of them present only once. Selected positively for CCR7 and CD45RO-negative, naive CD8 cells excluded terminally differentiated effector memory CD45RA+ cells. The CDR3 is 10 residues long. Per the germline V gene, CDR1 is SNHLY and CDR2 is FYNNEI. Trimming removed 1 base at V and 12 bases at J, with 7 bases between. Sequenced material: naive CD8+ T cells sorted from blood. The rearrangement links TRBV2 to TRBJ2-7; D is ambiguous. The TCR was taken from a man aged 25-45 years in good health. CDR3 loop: CASSEVDSYF. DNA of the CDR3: TGTGCCAGCAGTGAAGTTGATTCGTACTTC.